This T cell receptor beta chain was retrieved from a study of response to subunit inactivated influenza vaccine. Germline assignment: CDR1 MDHEN and CDR2 SYDVKM. Trimming removed 10 bases at V and 3 bases at J, with 12 bases between. The CDR3 sequence is 12 residues long. A single record per CDR3 protein comes from TCRdb applying MiXCR to the RT-PCR reads. The sample lists over 400,000 distinct CDR3 sequences; roughly 13% were seen once. The sample consisted of PBMCs from blood, taken about 6 weeks after vaccination. The TCR sequence derives from a man between 45 and 60 years old who received an inactivated influenza vaccine. V gene TRBV28 combines with J gene TRBJ1-2; D possibly corresponds to TRBD1 (5 bases). CDR3 residues: CATKQEDYGYTF. CDR3 DNA: TGTGCCACCAAACAGGAGGACTATGGCTACACCTTC.